This entry features one T cell receptor beta chain sequence. What it binds is not known. The sample is drawn from a study of T cells after yellow fever vaccination. The study made its TCR cDNA through 5'RACE template switching. That step introduced a universal primer site along with UMIs. TCRdb reanalysed the 5' RACE reads using MiXCR and keeps one entry per CDR3 protein. The sample includes about 550,000 distinct CDR3 sequences, around 21% of them seen just once. General study findings and limits: Booster sampling recovered most clones from primary vaccination (96% CD4, around 90% CD8).

J lost 4 bases, V lost 4 bases, and 6 bases had no gene match. The germline V gene encodes CDR1 MNHNS and CDR2 SASEGT. The CDR3 contains 14 residues. This specimen consisted of PBMCs, obtained 15 days after the yellow fever booster vaccination. The chain couples TRBV6-1 to TRBJ1-2, with 7 nucleotides matching TRBD1. The TCR originated in a young man who received the YFV17D yellow fever vaccine. This CDR3 is CASSGQGRGYGYTF. CDR3 sequence (DNA): TGTGCCAGCAGTGGACAGGGCCGGGGCTATGGCTACACCTTC.